The clone carrying this TCR beta chain was counted only a few times. Antigen unknown. One junction end does not reproduce the germline sequence, and a read error may be involved. This sample is drawn from a study of T cell repertoires in cytomegalovirus infection. Across the study: Signatures in public TCR beta sequences pointed to both CMV infection and matching HLA type.

The CDR3 is 12 residues long. Germline V lookup: CDR1 MGHRA, CDR2 YSYEKL. From the reads, TCRdb called clonotypes with MiXCR, one entry per CDR3 protein. The sample records hundreds of thousands of distinct CDR3 sequences, around a third being singletons. The specimen was cultured CD8+ T cells from PBMCs, collected from culture after CMV antigen stimulation. The receptor comes from a human donor in good health (CMV status not recorded). Some clones in this sample may be carry-over from other donors' samples. V and J are TRBV4-1 and TRBJ1-6; no clear D gene. The CDR3 here is CASSQGPGVFTF. CDR3 bases: TGTGCCAGCAGCCAAGGCCCGGGAGTTTTTACCTTT.